The 9 T cell receptor beta chains given below trace back to one sample, sequenced in a study of blood T cell repertoires in COVID-19. Measured with immunoSEQ multiplex PCR; TCRdb has only the in-frame clones, and not every one. The data show about 520,000 clones, approximately 85% seen once. Input material: peripheral blood. The source of these receptors is a human donor in a cohort sampled during active COVID-19.

This chain connects TRBV3-1 (or the pseudogene TRBV3-2) to TRBJ1-5, with TRBD1 matching over 8 bases. The CDR3 sequence is 13 residues long. The J segment lost 5 bases and the V segment lost 5 bases, leaving 2 bases of the junction unmatched. Germline values: CDR1 LGHDT, CDR2 YNNKEL (reference sequence). CDR3: CASSNRGDQPQHF. The CDR3 DNA is TGTGCCAGCAGCAACAGGGGGGATCAGCCCCAGCATTTT.

The rearrangement joins TRBV30 to TRBJ1-2; tentatively, D is TRBD1 (6 bases). The CDR3 is 15 amino acids. Trimming cost V 1 base and J 6 bases, with 18 bases left between them. Germline V gene lookup returns CDR1 GTSNPN and CDR2 SVGIG (reference sequence). The CDR3 here is CAWSAPIRQDNGYTF. CDR3 nucleotide sequence: TGTGCCTGGAGTGCCCCGATCCGACAGGATAATGGCTACACCTTC.

J is TRBJ2-2 and V is TRBV21-1; TRBD2 is the table's D call, not checked against the DNA. TRBV21-1 is shown as a pseudogene. This CDR3 has 12 amino acids. The CDR3 coding sequence is TGTGCCAGCAGCCCCTACACCGGGGAGCTGTTTTTT. It translates to CASSPYTGELFF.

The chain combines TRBV18 with TRBJ2-2; D possibly corresponds to TRBD1 (6 bases). CDR3 length: 16 amino acids. Germline assignment: CDR1 KGHSH and CDR2 LQKENI. V lost 3 bases to trimming and J lost 0 bases, with 11 bases between them. The DNA for the CDR3 is TGTGCCAGCTCACCGCGACAGGTTCCGAACACCGGGGAGCTGTTTTTT. Translated: CASSPRQVPNTGELFF.

V usage is TRBV28 and J usage is TRBJ1-1; the match to TRBD1 covers 7 bases. V gave up 4 bases and J gave up 0 bases; unmatched junction bases: 8. The CDR3 covers 16 residues. CDR1 and CDR2 (germline): MDHEN, SYDVKM. CDR3 nucleotides: TGTGCCAGCAGTTCTCCCAGGGGGAGTGTGAACACTGAAGCTTTCTTT. It specifies CASSSPRGSVNTEAFF. Using reference TRBV28 and TRBJ1-1 for the parts outside the CDR3, the full variable domain is DVKVTQSSRYLVKRTGEKVFLECVQDMDHENMFWYRQDPGLGLRLIYFSYDVKMKEKGDIPEGYSVSREKKERFSLILESASTNQTSMYLCASSSPRGSVNTEAFFGQGTRLTVV.

This clone was seen a few times. V gene TRBV28 combines with J gene TRBJ1-5, with a possible D match to TRBD1 (5 bases). The V gene lost 5 bases and the J gene lost 6 bases, with 14 bases spanning the gap. Per the germline V gene, CDR1 is MDHEN and CDR2 is SYDVKM. The CDR3 totals 14 residues. For the CDR3, the DNA is TGTGCCAGCAGTGGTGGGGGGTTCAGTCAGCCCCAGCATTTT. Protein sequence: CASSGGGFSQPQHF.

The V gene is TRBV19, the J gene TRBJ1-1; a weak D match, TRBD1 (5 bases). The CDR3 is 14 amino acids. The germline V gene encodes CDR1 LNHDA and CDR2 SQIVND (reference sequence). Trimming shortened V by 7 bases and J by 1 base, and 13 bases separated the two germline ends. The CDR3 coding sequence is TGTGCCAGTACCCCCCCGGGGGGGAACACTGAAGCTTTCTTT. It translates to CASTPPGGNTEAFF.

The chain is built from TRBV19 and TRBJ1-6; 8 nucleotides agree with TRBD1. The junction had 12 bases not matched to a gene; V was cut back by 10 bases and J by 7 bases. CDR3 size: 15 residues. Germline CDR1 reads LNHDA; CDR2 reads SQIVND (reference sequence). CDR3 DNA: TGTGCCACTGCGCCCGTGGACAGGGCCAATTCACCCCTCCACTTT. It yields the protein CATAPVDRANSPLHF.

The chain uses TRBV28 and TRBJ1-5, with TRBD1 identical over 10 bases. The CDR3 extends over 23 amino acids. V lost 5 bases and J lost 2; bases outside the gene matches: 27. CDR1 and CDR2 (germline): MDHEN, SYDVKM. This CDR3 reads CASSPPGQGVGGVAGTGNQPQHF. The CDR3 bases are TGTGCCAGCAGTCCCCCCGGACAGGGGGTGGGTGGTGTAGCGGGTACGGGCAATCAGCCCCAGCATTTT.